This T cell receptor (beta chain) was documented in a study of cytomegalovirus exposure and HLA in healthy donors. Study as a whole: Assignment to the Caucasian-associated ancestry cluster applied to approximately 79% of the roughly 420 genotyped donors. The study, taken as a whole, reports: Researchers catalogued some 160 TCR beta chains as cytomegalovirus-associated. The only immune exposure information that was available was CMV serostatus.

Notes on this clone: Antigen specificity is unknown.

13 Jbeta primers and 60 Vbeta primers were used for the PCR. Sequencing used immunoSEQ multiplex PCR; TCRdb keeps in-frame clones, though not all of them. The clone table shows more than 100,000 clones, with the ten largest holding about 3%. The V segment lost 4 bases and the J segment 2 bases; nucleotides outside the gene matches: 5. The CDR3 is 14 residues long. CDR1 is MDHEN and CDR2 is SYDVKM in the germline V gene. This rearrangement joins TRBV28 to TRBJ2-7; 7 bases line up with TRBD1. This clonotype was sampled from a man aged 35-49 years in good health and CMV-seronegative. Sequencing was performed on PBMCs. This CDR3 reads CASSSGQLTYEQYF. CDR3 nucleotide sequence: TGTGCCAGCAGTTCGGGACAGCTCACCTACGAGCAGTACTTC.